This TCR beta chain was profiled in a study of response to subunit inactivated influenza vaccine. The CDR3 consists of 18 residues. In germline, CDR1 is LGHDT, CDR2 YNNKEL (reference sequence). Trimming took 4 bases from V and 5 from J; bases not matched to a gene: 11. In this sample, this clonotype turned up a few times. TCRdb used MiXCR to reprocess the RT-PCR reads, holding one entry per CDR3 protein. The table includes 500,000 to 550,000 distinct CDR3 sequences, approximately 20% detected once. This same sample was also taken into another study, of T cells expressing NK-cell markers. Turning to that study: UMIs were included in TCR beta cDNA generated by 5'RACE template switching. The study found dominant NKG2C+ clonotypes at about 1.0-8% of CD8+ T cells in about six donors.

V usage is TRBV3-1 and J usage is TRBJ2-5, with TRBD2 matching over 15 bases. The receptor was derived from a man aged 50-59 years who received an inactivated influenza vaccine. This specimen was CD4+ T cells sorted from PBMCs, taken 11 to 12 days after vaccination. The CDR3: CASSLRSGLAGGRETQYF. CDR3 DNA: TGTGCCAGCAGCCTACGATCAGGACTAGCGGGGGGGAGGGAGACCCAGTACTTC.